This TCR beta chain is from a study of chemoradiotherapy in HPV16-positive cancers. In the study overall: Two HPV16-positive patients' cells yielded candidate HPV-specific clones and common motifs.

Overall study findings and caveats: For HPV16-positive patients, expanding HPV-responsive T cells associated with longer recurrence-free survival. During treatment, candidate HPV-specific clones and E7-related motifs expanded in tumor. The functional HPV-specific definition rests on just two HPV16-positive patients.

A remark on this clone: What it binds is not known.

Sequencing used immunoSEQ multiplex PCR; TCRdb keeps in-frame clones, though not all of them. The sample lists 25,000 to 30,000 clones, around nine tenths occurring once. The CDR3 runs 15 residues. V gave up 1 base and J gave up 0 bases, with 7 bases separating them. Germline V gives CDR1 SGHVS, CDR2 FNYEAQ. The TCR comes from a human donor with HPV-associated anogenital cancer. Material: blood, obtained from a patient who underwent chemoradiotherapy. V and J are TRBV7-6 and TRBJ2-1; D ambiguous. This CDR3 reads CASSLVHDSYNEQFF. The CDR3 region has the DNA TGTGCCAGCAGCTTAGTACACGACTCCTACAATGAGCAGTTCTTC.